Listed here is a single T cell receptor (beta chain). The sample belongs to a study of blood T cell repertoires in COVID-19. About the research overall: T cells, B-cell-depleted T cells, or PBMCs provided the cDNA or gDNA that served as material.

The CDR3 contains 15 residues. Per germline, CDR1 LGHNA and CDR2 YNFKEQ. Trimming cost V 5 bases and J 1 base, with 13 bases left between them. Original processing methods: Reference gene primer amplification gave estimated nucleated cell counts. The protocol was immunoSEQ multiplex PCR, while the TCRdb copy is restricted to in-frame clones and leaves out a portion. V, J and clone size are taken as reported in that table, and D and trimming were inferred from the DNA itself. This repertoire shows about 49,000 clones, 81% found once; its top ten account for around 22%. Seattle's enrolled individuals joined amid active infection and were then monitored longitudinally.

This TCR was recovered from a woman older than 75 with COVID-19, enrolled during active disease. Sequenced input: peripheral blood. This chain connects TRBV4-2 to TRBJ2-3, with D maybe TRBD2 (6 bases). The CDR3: CASSYMWGGTDTQYF. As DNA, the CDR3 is TGTGCCAGCAGCTACATGTGGGGGGGCACAGATACGCAGTATTTT.